This T cell receptor (beta chain) was recorded in a study of CD8 T cell repertoires and HIV-1 epitope variants (dated by TCRdb to 2020 to 2021). At the level of the whole study: T cells were stimulated in separate culture wells with each of twenty-five peptides representing autologous and known Gag and Nef epitope variants. Control conditions included a CMV, EBV and flu peptide pool, the Ebola AY9 epitope as negative control, and a no-peptide well. A total of about 87 T cell cultures were run, with each culture condition done in triplicate except for one peptide, which was done in duplicate. Cultures ran for around 10 days in IMDM with gentamicin, with half-media changes on days 3 and 7 adding IL-2, IL-7 and IL-15. Tested epitopes included three Gag epitope families and Nef HW9 and YT9. An aliquot of 1M T cells was saved as an uncultured baseline condition, separate from the 80 to 95 T cell cultures. Using the EasySep Human T Cell Enrichment Kit, T cells were enriched and then co-cultured with an equal number of autologous T cell-negative cells acting as antigen-presenting cells. Points the paper makes about the study in general: Of the nine antigen-specific TCR beta clonotypes identified, roughly six appeared cross-reactive for autologous or known escape epitope variants. About 5 clonotypes recognized the Nef KF9 family and one clonotype recognized the HW9 family, while no responses to the TAALDMSHF plasma variant were seen. Only TCR beta chains were identified by the assay, and proliferation to antigen, not T cell function or cytokine profile, was indicated.

About this clone: The antigen this receptor binds is unknown. One base away there is no much larger clone; base qualities are not given.

Sequencing of TCR beta CDR3 regions was performed at survey depth on the immunoSEQ platform. The QIAamp DNA micro kit was used to extract genomic DNA from every cultured and uncultured CD8+ T cell population. Per the source publication's procedure: Samples with under 5,000 productive reads were excluded, and this exclusion removed about 6.5% of the roughly 80 HIV peptide-stimulated cultures. Sequences were trimmed to CDR3 by a MANAFEST web app, and nonproductive sequences, CDR3s under 5 amino acids, and sequences not starting with C or ending with F/W were removed. Clonotypes were classified as antigen-specific only if expansion was observed in at least 2 of 3 replicates versus the no-peptide control at FDR 0.01, only within one epitope family. A specific clonotype also had to show a frequency at least fivefold higher than in wells stimulated with peptides from other epitope families. TCRdb's version of the immuneACCESS table is confined to in-frame rearrangements and falls short of the full clone set. An unresolved V gene accounts for under half of the shortfall where checked; the remainder is of unknown origin. The D gene and trimming were derived from the DNA, and the V and J assignments and clone size from that table. This sample comprises a few thousand clones, 65% to 75% of them detected only once. The ten largest clones add up to around two fifths of the sample.

The EasySep Human CD8+ T Cell Enrichment Kit was used on day 10 to isolate CD8+ T cells from every culture. This receptor was taken from a male donor with HIV. Sequenced material: cultured CD8+ T cells derived from PBMCs.

The nucleotide sequence is TGTGCCAGCAGCTTGGTATCCAATGAGCAGTTCTTC. This translates into CASSLVSNEQFF. Recombination connected TRBV5-6 to TRBJ2-1, with the D segment identity uncertain. Reading the germline V gene gives CDR1 SGHDT and CDR2 YYEEEE. The CDR3 numbers 12 residues from cysteine through phenylalanine. Left in the record is the CDR3 DNA by itself, 36 bases read in frame from the first base. The junction carries 4 bases between V and J, which are trimmed by 0 bases and 6 bases respectively. With the portions outside the CDR3 filled from the reference TRBV5-6 and TRBJ2-1 genes, the complete variable region becomes DAGVTQSPTHLIKTRGQQVTLRCSPKSGHDTVSWYQQALGQGPQFIFQYYEEEERQRGNFPDRFSGHQFPNYSSELNVNALLLGDSALYLCASSLVSNEQFFGPGTRLTVL.